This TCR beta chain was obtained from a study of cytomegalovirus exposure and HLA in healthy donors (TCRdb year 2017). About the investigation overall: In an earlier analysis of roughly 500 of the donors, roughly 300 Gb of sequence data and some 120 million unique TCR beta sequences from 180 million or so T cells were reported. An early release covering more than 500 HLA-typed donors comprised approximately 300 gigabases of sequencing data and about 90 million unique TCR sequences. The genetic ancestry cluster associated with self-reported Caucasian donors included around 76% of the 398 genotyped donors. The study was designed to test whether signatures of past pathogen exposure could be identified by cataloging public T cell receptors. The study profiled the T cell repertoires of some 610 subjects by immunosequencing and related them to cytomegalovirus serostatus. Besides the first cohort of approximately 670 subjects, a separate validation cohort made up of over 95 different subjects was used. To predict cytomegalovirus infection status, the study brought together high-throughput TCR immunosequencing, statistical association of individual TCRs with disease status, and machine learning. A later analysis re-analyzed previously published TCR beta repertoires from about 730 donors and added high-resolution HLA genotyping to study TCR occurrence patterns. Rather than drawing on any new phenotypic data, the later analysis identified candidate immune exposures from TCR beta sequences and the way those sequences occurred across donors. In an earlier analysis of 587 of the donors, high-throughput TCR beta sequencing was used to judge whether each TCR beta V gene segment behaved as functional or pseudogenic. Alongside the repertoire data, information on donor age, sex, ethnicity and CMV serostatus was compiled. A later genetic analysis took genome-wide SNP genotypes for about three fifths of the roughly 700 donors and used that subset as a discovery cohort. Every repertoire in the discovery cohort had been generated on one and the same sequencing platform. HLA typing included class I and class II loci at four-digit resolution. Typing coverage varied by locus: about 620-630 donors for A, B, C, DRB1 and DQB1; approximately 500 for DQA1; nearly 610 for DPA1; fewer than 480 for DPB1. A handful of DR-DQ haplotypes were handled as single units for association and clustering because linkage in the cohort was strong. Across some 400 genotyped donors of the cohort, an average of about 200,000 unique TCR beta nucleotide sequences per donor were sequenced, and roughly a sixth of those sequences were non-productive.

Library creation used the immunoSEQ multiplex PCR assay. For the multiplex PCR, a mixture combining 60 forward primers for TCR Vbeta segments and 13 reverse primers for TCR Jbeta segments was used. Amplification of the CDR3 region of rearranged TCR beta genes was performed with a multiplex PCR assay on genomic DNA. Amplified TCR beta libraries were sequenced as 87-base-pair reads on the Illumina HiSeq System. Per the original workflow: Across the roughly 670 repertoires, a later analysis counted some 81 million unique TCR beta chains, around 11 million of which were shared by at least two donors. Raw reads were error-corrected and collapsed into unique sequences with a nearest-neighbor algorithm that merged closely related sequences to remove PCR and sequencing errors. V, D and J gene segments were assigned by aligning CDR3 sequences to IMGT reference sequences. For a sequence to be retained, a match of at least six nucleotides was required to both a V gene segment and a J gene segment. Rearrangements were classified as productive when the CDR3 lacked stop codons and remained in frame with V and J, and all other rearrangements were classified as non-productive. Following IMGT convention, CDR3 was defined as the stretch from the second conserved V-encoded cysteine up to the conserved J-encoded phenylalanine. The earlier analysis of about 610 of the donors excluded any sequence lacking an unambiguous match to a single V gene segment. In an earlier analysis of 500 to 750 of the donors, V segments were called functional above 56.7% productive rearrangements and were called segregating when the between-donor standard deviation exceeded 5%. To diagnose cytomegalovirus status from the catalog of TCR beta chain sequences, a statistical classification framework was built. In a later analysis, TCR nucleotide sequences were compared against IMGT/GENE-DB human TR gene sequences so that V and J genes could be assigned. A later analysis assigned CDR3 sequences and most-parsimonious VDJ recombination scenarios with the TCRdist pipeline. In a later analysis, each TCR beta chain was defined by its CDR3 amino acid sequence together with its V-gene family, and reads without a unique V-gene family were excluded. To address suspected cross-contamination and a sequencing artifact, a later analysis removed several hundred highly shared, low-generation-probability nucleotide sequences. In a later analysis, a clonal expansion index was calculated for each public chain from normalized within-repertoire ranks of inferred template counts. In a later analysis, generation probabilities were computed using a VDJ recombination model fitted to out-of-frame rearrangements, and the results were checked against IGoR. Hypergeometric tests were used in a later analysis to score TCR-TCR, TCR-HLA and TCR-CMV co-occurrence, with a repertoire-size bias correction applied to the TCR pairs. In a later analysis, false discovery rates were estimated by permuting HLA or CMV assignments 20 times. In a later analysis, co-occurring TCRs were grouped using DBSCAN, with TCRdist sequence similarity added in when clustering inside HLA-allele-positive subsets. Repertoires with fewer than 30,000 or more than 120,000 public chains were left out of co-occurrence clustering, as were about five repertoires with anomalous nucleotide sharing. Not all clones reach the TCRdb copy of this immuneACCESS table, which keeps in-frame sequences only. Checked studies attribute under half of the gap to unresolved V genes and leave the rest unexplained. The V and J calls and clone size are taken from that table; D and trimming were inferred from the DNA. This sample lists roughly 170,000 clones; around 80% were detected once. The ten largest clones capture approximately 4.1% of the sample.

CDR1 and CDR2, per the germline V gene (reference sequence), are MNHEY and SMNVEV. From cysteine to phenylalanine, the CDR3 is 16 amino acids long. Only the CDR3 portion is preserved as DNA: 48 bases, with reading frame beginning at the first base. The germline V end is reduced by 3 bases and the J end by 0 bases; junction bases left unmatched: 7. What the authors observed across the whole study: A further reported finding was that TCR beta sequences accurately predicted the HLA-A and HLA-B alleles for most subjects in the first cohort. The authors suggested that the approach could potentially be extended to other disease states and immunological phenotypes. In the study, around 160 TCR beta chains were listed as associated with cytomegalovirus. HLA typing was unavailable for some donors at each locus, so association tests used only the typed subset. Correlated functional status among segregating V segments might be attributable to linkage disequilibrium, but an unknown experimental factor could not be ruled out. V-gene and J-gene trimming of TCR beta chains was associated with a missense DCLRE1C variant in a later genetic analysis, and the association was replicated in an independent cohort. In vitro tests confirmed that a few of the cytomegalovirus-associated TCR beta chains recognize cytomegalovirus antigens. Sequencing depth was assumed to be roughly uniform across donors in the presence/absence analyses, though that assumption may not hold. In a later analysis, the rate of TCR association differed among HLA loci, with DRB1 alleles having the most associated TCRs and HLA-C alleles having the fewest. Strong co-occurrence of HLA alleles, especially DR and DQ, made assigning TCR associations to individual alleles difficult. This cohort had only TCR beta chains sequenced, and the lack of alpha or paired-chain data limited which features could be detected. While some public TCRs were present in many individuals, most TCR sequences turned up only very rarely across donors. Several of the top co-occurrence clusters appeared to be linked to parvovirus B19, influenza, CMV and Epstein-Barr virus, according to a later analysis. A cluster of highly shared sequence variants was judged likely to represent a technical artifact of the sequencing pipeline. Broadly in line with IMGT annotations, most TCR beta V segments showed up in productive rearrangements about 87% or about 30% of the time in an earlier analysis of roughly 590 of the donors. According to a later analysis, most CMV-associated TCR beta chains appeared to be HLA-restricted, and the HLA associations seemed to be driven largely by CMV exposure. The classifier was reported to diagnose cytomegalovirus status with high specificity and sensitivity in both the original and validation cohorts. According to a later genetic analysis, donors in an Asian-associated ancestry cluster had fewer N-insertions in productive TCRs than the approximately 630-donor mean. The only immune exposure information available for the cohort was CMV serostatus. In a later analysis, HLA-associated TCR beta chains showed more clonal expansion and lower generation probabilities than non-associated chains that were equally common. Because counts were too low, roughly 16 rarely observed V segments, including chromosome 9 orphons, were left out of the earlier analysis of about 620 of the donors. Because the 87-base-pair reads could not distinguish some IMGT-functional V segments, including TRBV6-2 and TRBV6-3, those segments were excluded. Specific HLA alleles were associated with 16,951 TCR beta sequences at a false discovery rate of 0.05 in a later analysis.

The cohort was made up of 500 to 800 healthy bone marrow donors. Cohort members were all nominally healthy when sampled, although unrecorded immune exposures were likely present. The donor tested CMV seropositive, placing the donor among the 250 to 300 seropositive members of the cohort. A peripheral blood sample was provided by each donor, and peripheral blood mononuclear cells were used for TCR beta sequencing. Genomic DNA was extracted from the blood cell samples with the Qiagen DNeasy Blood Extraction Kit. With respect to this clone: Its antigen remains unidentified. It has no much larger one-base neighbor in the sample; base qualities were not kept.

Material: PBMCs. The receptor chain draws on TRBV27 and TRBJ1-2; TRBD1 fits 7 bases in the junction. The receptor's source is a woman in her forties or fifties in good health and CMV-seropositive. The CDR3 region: CASSFLDRVSNYGYTF. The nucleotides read TGTGCCAGCAGTTTCCTTGACAGGGTCTCTAACTATGGCTACACCTTC.